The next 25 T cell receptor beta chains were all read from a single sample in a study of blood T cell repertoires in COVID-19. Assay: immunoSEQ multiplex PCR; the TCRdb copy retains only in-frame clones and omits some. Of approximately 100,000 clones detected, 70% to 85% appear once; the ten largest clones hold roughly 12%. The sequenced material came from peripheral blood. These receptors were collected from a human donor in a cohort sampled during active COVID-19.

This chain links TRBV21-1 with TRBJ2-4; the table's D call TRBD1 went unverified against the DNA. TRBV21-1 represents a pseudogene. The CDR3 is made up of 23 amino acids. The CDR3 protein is CASSKSGDTNLNRGEVAKNIQYF. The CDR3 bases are TGTGCCAGCAGCAAATCCGGGGATACCAATCTCAACAGGGGGGAAGTAGCCAAAAACATTCAGTACTTC.

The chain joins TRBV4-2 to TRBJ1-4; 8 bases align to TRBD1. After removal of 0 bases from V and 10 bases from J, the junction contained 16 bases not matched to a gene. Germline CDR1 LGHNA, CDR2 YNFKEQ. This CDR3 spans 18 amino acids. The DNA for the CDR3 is TGTGCCAGCAGCCAAGATCTGGCAGGGGGCGGAGTTGGTGGAAAACTGTTTTTT. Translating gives CASSQDLAGGGVGGKLFF.

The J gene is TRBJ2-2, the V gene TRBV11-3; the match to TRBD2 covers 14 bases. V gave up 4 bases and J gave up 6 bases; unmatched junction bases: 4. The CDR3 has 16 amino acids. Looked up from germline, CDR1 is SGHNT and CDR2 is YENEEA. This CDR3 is CASSSTSGGAAGELFF. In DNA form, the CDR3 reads TGTGCCAGCAGCTCGACTAGCGGGGGGGCGGCCGGGGAGCTGTTTTTT. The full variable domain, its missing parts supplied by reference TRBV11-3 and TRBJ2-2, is EAGVVQSPRYKIIEKKQPVAFWCNPISGHNTLYWYLQNLGQGPELLIRYENEEAVDDSQLPKDRFSAERLKGVDSTLKIQPAELGDSAVYLCASSSTSGGAAGELFFGEGSRLTVL.

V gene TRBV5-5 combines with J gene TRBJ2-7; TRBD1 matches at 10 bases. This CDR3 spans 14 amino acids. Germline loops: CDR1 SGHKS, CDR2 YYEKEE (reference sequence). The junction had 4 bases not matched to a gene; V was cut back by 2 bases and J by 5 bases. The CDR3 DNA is TGTGCCAGCAGCTTTGACAGGGGGCTCAACGAGCAGTACTTC. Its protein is CASSFDRGLNEQYF.

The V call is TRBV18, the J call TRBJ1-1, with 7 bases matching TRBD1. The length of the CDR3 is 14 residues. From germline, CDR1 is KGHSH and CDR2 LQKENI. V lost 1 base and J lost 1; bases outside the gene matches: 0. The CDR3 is CASSPRTGNTEAFF. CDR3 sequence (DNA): TGTGCCAGCTCACCACGGACAGGGAACACTGAAGCTTTCTTT. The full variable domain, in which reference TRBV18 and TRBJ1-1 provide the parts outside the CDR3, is NAGVMQNPRHLVRRRGQEARLRCSPMKGHSHVYWYRQLPEEGLKFMVYLQKENIIDESGMPKERFSAEFPKEGPSILRIQQVVRGDSAAYFCASSPRTGNTEAFFGQGTRLTVV.

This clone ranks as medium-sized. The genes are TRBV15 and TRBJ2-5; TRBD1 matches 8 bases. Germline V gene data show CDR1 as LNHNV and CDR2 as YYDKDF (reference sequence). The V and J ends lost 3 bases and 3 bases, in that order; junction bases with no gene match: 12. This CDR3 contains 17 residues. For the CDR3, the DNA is TGTGCCACCAGCAGGGAAACGACAGGGGTCCGGGAAGAGACCCAGTACTTC. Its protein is CATSRETTGVREETQYF.

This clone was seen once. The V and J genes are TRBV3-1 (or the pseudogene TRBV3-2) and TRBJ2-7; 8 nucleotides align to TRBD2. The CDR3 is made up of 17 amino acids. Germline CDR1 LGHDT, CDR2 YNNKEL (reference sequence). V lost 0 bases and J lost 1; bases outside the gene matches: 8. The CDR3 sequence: CASSQEEAQRGSYEQYF. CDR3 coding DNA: TGTGCCAGCAGCCAAGAGGAGGCACAGCGGGGGTCCTACGAGCAGTACTTC.

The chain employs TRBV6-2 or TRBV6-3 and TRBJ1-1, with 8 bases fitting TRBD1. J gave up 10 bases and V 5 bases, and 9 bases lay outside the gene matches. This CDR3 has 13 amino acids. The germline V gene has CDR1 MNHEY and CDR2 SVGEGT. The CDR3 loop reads CASSMDRVGVAFF. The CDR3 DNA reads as TGTGCCAGCAGTATGGACAGGGTGGGAGTAGCTTTCTTT.

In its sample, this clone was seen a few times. CDR3 in DNA: TGTGCCAGCAGTGAAGCGCAGAAGATGAATCAGCCCCAGCATTTT. Translation: CASSEAQKMNQPQHF. V and J are TRBV6-1 and TRBJ1-5; D unclear. This CDR3 comprises 15 residues. Per germline, CDR1 MNHNS and CDR2 SASEGT. V was shortened by 0 bases and J by 4 bases, with 10 bases between the two germline ends.

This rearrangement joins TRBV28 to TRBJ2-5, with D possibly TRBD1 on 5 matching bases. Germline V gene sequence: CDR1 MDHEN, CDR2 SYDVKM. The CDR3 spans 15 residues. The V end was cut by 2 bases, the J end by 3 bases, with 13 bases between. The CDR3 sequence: CASSLGQGREETQYF. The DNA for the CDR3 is TGTGCCAGCAGTTTAGGGCAGGGAAGGGAAGAGACCCAGTACTTC.

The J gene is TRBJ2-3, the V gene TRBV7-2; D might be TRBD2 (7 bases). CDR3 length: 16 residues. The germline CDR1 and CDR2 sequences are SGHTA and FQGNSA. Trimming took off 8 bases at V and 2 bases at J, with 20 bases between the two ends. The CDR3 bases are TGTGCCAGCGCCCCCGGGGCGGGGGCTTACACAGATACGCAGTATTTT. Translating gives CASAPGAGAYTDTQYF. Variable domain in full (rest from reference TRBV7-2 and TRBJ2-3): GAGVSQSPSNKVTEKGKDVELRCDPISGHTALYWYRQSLGQGLEFLIYFQGNSAPDKSGLPSDRFSAERTGGSVSTLTIQRTQQEDSAVYLCASAPGAGAYTDTQYFGPGTRLTVL.

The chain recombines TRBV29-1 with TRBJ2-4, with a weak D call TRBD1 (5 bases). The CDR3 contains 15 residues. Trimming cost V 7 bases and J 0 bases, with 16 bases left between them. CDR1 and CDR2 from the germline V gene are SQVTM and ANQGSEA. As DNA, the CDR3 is TGCAGCGCCAGGCCAGGGCCACTAGCCAAAAACATTCAGTACTTC. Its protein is CSARPGPLAKNIQYF.

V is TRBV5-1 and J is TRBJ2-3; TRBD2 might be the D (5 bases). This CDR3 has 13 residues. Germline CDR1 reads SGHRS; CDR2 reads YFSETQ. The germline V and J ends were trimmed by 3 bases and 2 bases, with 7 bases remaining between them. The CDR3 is CASSWETTDTQYF. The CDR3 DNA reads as TGCGCCAGCAGCTGGGAGACCACAGATACGCAGTATTTT.

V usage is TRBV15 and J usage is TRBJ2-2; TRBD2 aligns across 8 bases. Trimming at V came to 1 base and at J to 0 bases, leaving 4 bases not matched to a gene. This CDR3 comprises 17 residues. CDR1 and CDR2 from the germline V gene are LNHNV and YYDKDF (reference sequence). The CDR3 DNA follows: TGTGCCACCAGCAGAGCGAGACTAGCGTCGAACACCGGGGAGCTGTTTTTT. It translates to CATSRARLASNTGELFF.

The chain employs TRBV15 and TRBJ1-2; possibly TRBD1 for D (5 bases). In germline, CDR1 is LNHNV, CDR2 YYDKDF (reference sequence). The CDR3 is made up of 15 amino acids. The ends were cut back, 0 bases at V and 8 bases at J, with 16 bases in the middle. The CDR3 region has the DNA TGTGCCACCAGCAGAGATAGATTTGGGGCGGAGGGCTACACCTTC. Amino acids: CATSRDRFGAEGYTF.

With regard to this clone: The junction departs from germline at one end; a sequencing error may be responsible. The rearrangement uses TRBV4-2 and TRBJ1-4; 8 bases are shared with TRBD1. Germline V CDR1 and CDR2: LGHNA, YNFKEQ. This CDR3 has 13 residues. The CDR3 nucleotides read TGTGCCAGCAGCCTCCAACGGGGACAGGAGGGAGTTTTT. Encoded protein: CASSLQRGQEGVF.

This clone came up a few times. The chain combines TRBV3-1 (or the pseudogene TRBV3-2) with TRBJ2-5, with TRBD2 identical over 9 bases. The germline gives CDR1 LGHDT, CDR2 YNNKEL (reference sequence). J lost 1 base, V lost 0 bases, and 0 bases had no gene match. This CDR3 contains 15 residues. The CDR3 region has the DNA TGTGCCAGCAGCCAAGAGACTAGCGGCCAAGAGACCCAGTACTTC. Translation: CASSQETSGQETQYF.

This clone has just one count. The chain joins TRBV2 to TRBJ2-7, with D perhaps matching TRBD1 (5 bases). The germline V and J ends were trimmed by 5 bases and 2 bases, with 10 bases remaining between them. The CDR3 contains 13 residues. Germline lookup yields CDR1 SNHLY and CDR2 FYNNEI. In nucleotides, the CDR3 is TGTGCCAGCAGTCCTCTGGGGCCCTACGAGCAGTACTTC. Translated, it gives CASSPLGPYEQYF. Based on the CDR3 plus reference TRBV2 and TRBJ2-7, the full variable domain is EPEVTQTPSHQVTQMGQEVILRCVPISNHLYFYWYRQILGQKVEFLVSFYNNEISEKSEIFDDQFSVERPDGSNFTLKIRSTKLEDSAMYFCASSPLGPYEQYFGPGTRLTVT.

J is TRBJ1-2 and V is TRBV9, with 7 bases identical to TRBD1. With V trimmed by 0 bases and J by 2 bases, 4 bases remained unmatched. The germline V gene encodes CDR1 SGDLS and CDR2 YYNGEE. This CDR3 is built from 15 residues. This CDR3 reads CASSVAGTENYGYTF. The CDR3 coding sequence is TGTGCCAGCAGCGTAGCCGGGACAGAGAACTATGGCTACACCTTC.

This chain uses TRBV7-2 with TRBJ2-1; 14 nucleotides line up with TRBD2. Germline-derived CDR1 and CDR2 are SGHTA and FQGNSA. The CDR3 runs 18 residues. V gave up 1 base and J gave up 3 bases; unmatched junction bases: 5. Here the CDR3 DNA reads TGTGCCAGCAGCTTAGAAGGGACTAGCGGGGGCAACTACAATGAGCAGTTCTTC. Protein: CASSLEGTSGGNYNEQFF.

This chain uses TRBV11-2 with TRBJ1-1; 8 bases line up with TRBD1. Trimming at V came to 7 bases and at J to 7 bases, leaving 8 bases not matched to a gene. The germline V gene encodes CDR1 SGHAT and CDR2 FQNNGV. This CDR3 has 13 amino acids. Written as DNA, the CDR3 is TGTGCCAGCAACAGAGGACAGGGCGGTGAAGCTTTCTTT. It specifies CASNRGQGGEAFF.

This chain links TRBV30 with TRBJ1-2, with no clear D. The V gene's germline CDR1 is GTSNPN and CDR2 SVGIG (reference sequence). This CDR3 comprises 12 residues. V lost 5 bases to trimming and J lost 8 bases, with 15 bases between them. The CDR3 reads CAWLPLGGGYTF. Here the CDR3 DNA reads TGTGCCTGGTTACCCCTGGGAGGAGGCTACACCTTC.

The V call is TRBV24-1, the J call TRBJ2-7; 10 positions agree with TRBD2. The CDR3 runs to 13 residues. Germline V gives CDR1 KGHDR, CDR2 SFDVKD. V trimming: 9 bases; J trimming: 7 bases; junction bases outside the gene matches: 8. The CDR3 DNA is TGTGCCACCGGAGCGGGGGGGGGATTTGAGCAGTACTTC. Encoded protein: CATGAGGGFEQYF.

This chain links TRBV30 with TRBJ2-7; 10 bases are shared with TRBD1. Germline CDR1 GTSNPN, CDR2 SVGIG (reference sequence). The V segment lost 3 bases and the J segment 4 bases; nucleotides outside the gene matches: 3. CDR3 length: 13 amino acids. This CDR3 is CAWSPDRGYEQYF. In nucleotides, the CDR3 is TGTGCCTGGAGCCCGGACAGGGGGTACGAGCAGTACTTC.

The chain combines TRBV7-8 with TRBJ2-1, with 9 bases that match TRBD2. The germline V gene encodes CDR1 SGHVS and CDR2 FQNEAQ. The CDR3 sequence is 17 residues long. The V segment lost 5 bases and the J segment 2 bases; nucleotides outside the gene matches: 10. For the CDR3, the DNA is TGTGCCAGCAGCACAACTGGCGGGGGGGCTGCCTACAATGAGCAGTTCTTC. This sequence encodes CASSTTGGGAAYNEQFF.